These 14 T cell receptor beta chains originate from one sample sequenced in a study of T cell responses to AZD1222 COVID-19 vaccine. This table comes from immunoSEQ multiplex PCR, and its TCRdb copy is limited to in-frame clones, with some not included. The data show 120,000 to 150,000 clones, 92% seen once. Material: peripheral blood, obtained 28 days after the second AZD1222 dose. These TCRs come from an adult who received the AZD1222 COVID-19 vaccine.

This chain connects TRBV6-5 to TRBJ1-2; 7 bases line up with TRBD1. CDR3 length: 13 amino acids. V lost 5 bases and J lost 5; bases outside the gene matches: 5. Germline V lookup: CDR1 MNHEY, CDR2 SVGAGI. The chain's CDR3 is CASSLSTGYGYTF. CDR3 bases: TGTGCCAGCAGTCTCTCGACAGGGTATGGCTACACCTTC.

The chain employs TRBV18 and TRBJ1-2; 11 nucleotides line up with TRBD1. Germline CDR1 is KGHSH and CDR2 is LQKENI. The CDR3 has 16 amino acids. With 1 base clipped from V and 5 bases from J, the junction kept 6 bases outside the gene matches. CDR3 region: CASSPLEGQGAYGYTF. The CDR3 region has the DNA TGTGCCAGCTCACCACTTGAAGGACAGGGGGCGTATGGCTACACCTTC. Based on the CDR3 plus reference TRBV18 and TRBJ1-2, the full variable domain is NAGVMQNPRHLVRRRGQEARLRCSPMKGHSHVYWYRQLPEEGLKFMVYLQKENIIDESGMPKERFSAEFPKEGPSILRIQQVVRGDSAAYFCASSPLEGQGAYGYTFGSGTRLTVV.

The chain uses TRBV15 and TRBJ1-5; D gene uncertain. From germline, CDR1 is LNHNV and CDR2 YYDKDF (reference sequence). The V end was cut by 5 bases, the J end by 3 bases, with 14 bases between. CDR3 length equals 15 residues. This CDR3 reads CATSSHLHPNQPQHF. The CDR3 DNA reads as TGTGCCACCAGCTCTCACCTACACCCCAATCAGCCCCAGCATTTT.

The chain uses TRBV2 and TRBJ2-1; 8 positions agree with TRBD2. The CDR3 spans 15 residues. From germline, CDR1 is SNHLY and CDR2 FYNNEI. The J segment lost 4 bases and the V segment lost 6 bases, leaving 8 bases of the junction unmatched. Written as DNA, the CDR3 is TGTGCCAGCAGCCAAACTAGCGGCCCGTACAATGAGCAGTTCTTC. Translation: CASSQTSGPYNEQFF. The full variable domain, its missing parts supplied by reference TRBV2 and TRBJ2-1, is EPEVTQTPSHQVTQMGQEVILRCVPISNHLYFYWYRQILGQKVEFLVSFYNNEISEKSEIFDDQFSVERPDGSNFTLKIRSTKLEDSAMYFCASSQTSGPYNEQFFGPGTRLTVL.

This chain connects TRBV9 to TRBJ1-5; TRBD1 agrees at 8 bases. Per the germline V gene, CDR1 is SGDLS and CDR2 is YYNGEE. Trimming cost V 4 bases and J 5 bases; bases outside gene matches: 8. The CDR3 contains 15 residues. For the CDR3, the DNA is TGTGCCAGCAGCACAGAGGGACAGGTAGATCAGCCCCAGCATTTT. Its protein product is CASSTEGQVDQPQHF.

The chain has TRBV10-3 and TRBJ1-2, with D possibly matching TRBD1 (6 bases). Germline-derived CDR1 and CDR2 are ENHRY and SYGVKD. Trimming left V 0 bases short and J 5 bases short, with 13 bases between. The CDR3 sequence is 15 residues long. The DNA for the CDR3 is TGTGCCATCAGTGAGTCGACCCGGGACAAATATGGCTACACCTTC. Its translation: CAISESTRDKYGYTF.

The CDR3 region is CAWRDGGHSNQPQHF. DNA for the CDR3: TGTGCCTGGAGGGACGGGGGCCATAGCAATCAGCCCCAGCATTTT. This chain uses TRBV30 with TRBJ1-5, with a tentative D call TRBD1 (6 bases). This CDR3 comprises 15 residues. Trimming left V 3 bases short and J 0 bases short, with 12 bases between. The germline gives CDR1 GTSNPN, CDR2 SVGIG (reference sequence).

The chain combines TRBV5-1 with TRBJ2-5; D is ambiguous. The ends were cut back, 1 base at V and 3 bases at J, with 7 bases in the middle. This CDR3 spans 13 amino acids. Per germline, CDR1 SGHRS and CDR2 YFSETQ. CDR3 sequence: CASSLTVKETQYF. The CDR3 DNA reads TGCGCCAGCAGCTTGACTGTAAAAGAGACCCAGTACTTC.

J is TRBJ2-1 and V is TRBV14, with D unclear. Germline V gives CDR1 SGHDN, CDR2 FVKESK. CDR3 length: 13 amino acids. With 4 bases removed from V and 10 bases from J, the gap between germline ends came to 14 bases. The CDR3 sequence is CASSLPSVGEQFF. The CDR3 region has the DNA TGTGCCAGCAGCCTCCCCAGCGTGGGAGAGCAGTTCTTC.

The DNA for the CDR3 is TGTGCCAGCAGCTACAGAGAAGGGAACACTGAAGCTTTCTTT. Translated, it gives CASSYREGNTEAFF. This rearrangement joins TRBV7-9 to TRBJ1-1; D is unresolved. Germline V gene sequence: CDR1 SEHNR, CDR2 FQNEAQ (reference sequence). This CDR3 comprises 14 residues. Trimming took off 4 bases at V and 1 base at J, with 10 bases between the two ends.

The V call is TRBV25-1, the J call TRBJ1-1; unclear D gene. The CDR3 contains 12 residues. The germline V gene has CDR1 MGHDK and CDR2 SYGVNS. The germline V and J ends were trimmed by 7 bases and 0 bases, with 6 bases remaining between them. The CDR3 DNA sequence: TGTGCCAGCATTGGCGTGAACACTGAAGCTTTCTTT. Amino acids: CASIGVNTEAFF.

V and J are TRBV28 and TRBJ2-5, with D unclear. This CDR3 region has 11 residues. Germline-derived CDR1 and CDR2 are MDHEN and SYDVKM. The ends were cut back, 7 bases at V and 5 bases at J, with 8 bases in the middle. This CDR3 reads CASNSWETQYF. The CDR3 coding sequence is TGTGCCAGCAATTCGTGGGAGACCCAGTACTTC.

The V and J genes are TRBV28 and TRBJ1-5; 9 nucleotides align to TRBD1. The CDR3 is 16 residues long. Germline V CDR1 and CDR2: MDHEN, SYDVKM. V trimming: 2 bases; J trimming: 5 bases; junction bases outside the gene matches: 7. The CDR3 nucleotides are TGTGCCAGCAGTTTAGGGGGACAGGGATACGATCAGCCCCAGCATTTT. It codes for CASSLGGQGYDQPQHF.

The chain is built from TRBV5-1 and TRBJ1-2; D is unresolved. Trimming left V 5 bases short and J 0 bases short, with 14 bases between. Germline V CDR1 and CDR2: SGHRS, YFSETQ. The CDR3 is 15 residues long. The CDR3, as DNA: TGCGCCAGCAGACTTACTACACAGCCTAACTATGGCTACACCTTC. As protein: CASRLTTQPNYGYTF.